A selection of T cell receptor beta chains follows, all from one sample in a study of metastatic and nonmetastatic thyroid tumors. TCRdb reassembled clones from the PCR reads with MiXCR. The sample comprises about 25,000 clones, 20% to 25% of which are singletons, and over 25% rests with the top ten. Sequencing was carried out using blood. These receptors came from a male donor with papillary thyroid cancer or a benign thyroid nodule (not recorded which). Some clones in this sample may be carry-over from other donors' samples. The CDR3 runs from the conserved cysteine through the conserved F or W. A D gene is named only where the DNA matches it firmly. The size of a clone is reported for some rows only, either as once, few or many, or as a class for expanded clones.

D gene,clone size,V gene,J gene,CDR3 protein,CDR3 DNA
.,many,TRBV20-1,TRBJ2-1,CSASHADNEQFF,TGCAGTGCTAGCCACGCGGACAATGAGCAGTTCTTC
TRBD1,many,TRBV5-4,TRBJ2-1,CASNPGQGNEQFF,TGTGCCAGCAACCCGGGACAGGGCAATGAGCAGTTCTTC
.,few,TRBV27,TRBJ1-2,CASSLSGSYYGYTF,TGTGCCAGCAGTTTATCGGGCAGTTACTATGGCTACACCTTC
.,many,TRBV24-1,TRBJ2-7,CATSAGDYEQYF,TGTGCCACCAGTGCGGGGGACTACGAGCAGTACTTC
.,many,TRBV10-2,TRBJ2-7,CASSEGLYYEQYF,TGCGCCAGCAGTGAGGGACTATACTACGAGCAGTACTTC
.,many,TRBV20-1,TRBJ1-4,CSARRLTNEKLFF,TGCAGTGCTAGAAGGTTAACTAATGAAAAACTGTTTTTT
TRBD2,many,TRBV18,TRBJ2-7,CASSPGRGDSYEQYF,TGTGCCAGCTCACCGGGGCGGGGGGACTCCTACGAGCAGTACTTC
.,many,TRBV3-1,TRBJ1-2,CASSQGYGLCTF,TGTGCCAGCAGCCAAGGCTACGGTCTTTGCACCTTC
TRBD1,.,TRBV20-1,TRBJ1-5,CSAIAPGQVYQRQHF,TGCAGTGCTATAGCGCCGGGACAGGTTTATCAGCGCCAGCATTTT
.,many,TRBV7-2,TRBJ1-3,CASSLAGVRGNTIYF,TGTGCCAGCAGCTTAGCGGGGGTTCGGGGAAACACCATATATTTT
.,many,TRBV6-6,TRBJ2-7,CASSYFRGSSYEQYF,TGTGCCAGCAGTTACTTCCGGGGGAGCTCCTACGAGCAGTACTTC
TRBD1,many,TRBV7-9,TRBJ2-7,CASTSGGESGEQYF,TGTGCCAGCACTTCAGGGGGCGAATCGGGCGAGCAGTACTTC
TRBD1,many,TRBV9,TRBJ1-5,CASNNAGGDQPQHF,TGTGCCAGCAACAACGCAGGGGGCGATCAGCCCCAGCATTTT
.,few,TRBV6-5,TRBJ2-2,CASSWLGTAHWELFF,TGTGCCAGCAGTTGGCTCGGTACAGCTCACTGGGAGCTGTTTTTT
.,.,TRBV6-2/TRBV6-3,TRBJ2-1,CASSYEENNEQFF,TGTGCCAGCAGTTACGAAGAGAACAATGAGCAGTTCTTC
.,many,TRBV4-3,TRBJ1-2,CASSHNVPGQINNYGYTF,TGCGCCAGCAGCCATAACGTACCGGGACAAATAAATAACTATGGCTACACCTTC
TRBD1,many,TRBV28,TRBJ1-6,CASSSSRTGVGSPLHF,TGTGCCAGCAGCTCGTCTAGGACAGGGGTCGGCTCACCCCTCCACTTT
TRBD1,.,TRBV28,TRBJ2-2,CASRSRQGSMNTGELFF,TGTGCCAGCAGGAGTCGACAGGGTTCCATGAACACCGGGGAGCTGTTTTTT
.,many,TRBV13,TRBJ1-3,CASSFRNTIYF,TGTGCCAGCAGCTTCAGAAACACCATATATTTT
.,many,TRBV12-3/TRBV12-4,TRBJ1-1,CASSLAGGGTEAFF,TGTGCCAGCAGTTTGGCAGGCGGGGGCACTGAAGCTTTCTTT
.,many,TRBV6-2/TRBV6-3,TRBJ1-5,CASSRGQTTQPQHF,TGTGCCAGCAGCCGCGGACAGACGACTCAGCCCCAGCATTTT
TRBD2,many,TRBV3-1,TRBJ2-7,CASSQGLAGEYEQYF,TGTGCCAGCAGCCAAGGTTTAGCGGGAGAGTACGAGCAGTACTTC
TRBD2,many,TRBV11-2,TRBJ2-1,CASSPGLAGGPYNEQFF,TGTGCCAGCAGCCCAGGTCTAGCGGGAGGGCCTTACAATGAGCAGTTCTTC
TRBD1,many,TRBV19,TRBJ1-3,CASTRRTGASSGNTIYF,TGTGCCAGTACTCGGCGGACAGGGGCGAGCTCTGGAAACACCATATATTTT
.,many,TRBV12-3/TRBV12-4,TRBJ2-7,CASSFTSTGTPYEQYF,TGTGCCAGCAGTTTCACGTCGACCGGGACCCCCTACGAGCAGTACTTC
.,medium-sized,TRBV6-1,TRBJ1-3,CASSESGSFSGNTIYF,TGTGCCAGCAGTGAAAGTGGCAGCTTCTCTGGAAACACCATATATTTT
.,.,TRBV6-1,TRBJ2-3,CASRQGGTDTQYF,TGTGCCAGCAGACAGGGAGGAACAGACACGCAGTATTTT
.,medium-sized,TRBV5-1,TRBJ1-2,CASSLEFGARVLGYTF,TGCGCCAGCAGCTTGGAGTTTGGGGCCAGGGTGTTGGGCTACACCTTC
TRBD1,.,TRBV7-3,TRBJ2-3,CASSRDRETDTQYF,TGTGCCAGCAGCCGGGACAGGGAGACAGATACGCAGTATTTT
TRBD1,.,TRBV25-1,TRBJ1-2,CASREWSGGKGYTF,TGTGCCAGCAGGGAATGGTCAGGGGGCAAAGGCTACACCTTC
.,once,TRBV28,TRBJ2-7,CARRSRDYEQYF,TGTGCCAGGCGTTCGCGGGACTACGAGCAGTACTTC
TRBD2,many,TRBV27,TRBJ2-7,CASSPTSGSYEQYF,TGTGCCAGCAGCCCGACTAGCGGATCCTACGAGCAGTACTTC
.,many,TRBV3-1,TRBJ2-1,CASSQRGRENNEQFF,TGTGCCAGCAGCCAAAGAGGACGGGAAAACAATGAGCAGTTCTTC
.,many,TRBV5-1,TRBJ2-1,CASSLEGNNEQFF,TGCGCCAGCAGCTTGGAAGGAAACAATGAGCAGTTCTTC